The present T cell receptor beta chain was sequenced within a study of shared clonotypes between healthy human individuals. Profiled with immunoSEQ multiplex PCR; TCRdb holds only in-frame clones, not every one. The profile covers 2 million to 2.5 million clones, with 90% to 95% appearing a single time and 0.39% taken by the ten largest. Germline CDR1 and CDR2: SGDLS and YYNGEE. The V end lost 4 bases, the J end lost 2 bases, and 16 bases lay between the germline ends. The CDR3 is made up of 17 amino acids. The receptor was isolated from a man in his late teens or twenties in good health. Some clones in this sample may be carry-over from other donors' samples. Sequencing was performed on naive CD4+ T cells from PBMCs. Stated subset: CD45RA+ positively selected. The chain has TRBV9 and TRBJ2-6, with D unclear. This chain's CDR3 is CASSPMGMTAGANVLTF. CDR3 in DNA: TGTGCCAGCAGCCCCATGGGGATGACGGCTGGGGCCAACGTCCTGACTTTC.